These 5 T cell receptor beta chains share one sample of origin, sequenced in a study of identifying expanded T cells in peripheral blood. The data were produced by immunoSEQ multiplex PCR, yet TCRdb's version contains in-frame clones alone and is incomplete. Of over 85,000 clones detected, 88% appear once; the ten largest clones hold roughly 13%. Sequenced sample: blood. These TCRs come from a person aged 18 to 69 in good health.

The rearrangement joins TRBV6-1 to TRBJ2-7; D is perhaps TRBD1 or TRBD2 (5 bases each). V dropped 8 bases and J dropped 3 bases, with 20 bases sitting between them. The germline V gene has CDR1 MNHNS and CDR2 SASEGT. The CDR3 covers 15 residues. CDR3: CASYSGAGKGYEQYF. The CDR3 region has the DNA TGTGCCAGCTATAGTGGGGCCGGGAAAGGCTACGAGCAGTACTTC.

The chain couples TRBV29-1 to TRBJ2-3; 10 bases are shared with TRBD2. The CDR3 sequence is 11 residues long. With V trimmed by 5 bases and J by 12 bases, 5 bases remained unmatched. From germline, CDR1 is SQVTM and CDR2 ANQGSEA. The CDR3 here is CSVRTSGSQYF. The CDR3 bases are TGCAGCGTTCGGACTAGCGGCTCTCAGTATTTT.

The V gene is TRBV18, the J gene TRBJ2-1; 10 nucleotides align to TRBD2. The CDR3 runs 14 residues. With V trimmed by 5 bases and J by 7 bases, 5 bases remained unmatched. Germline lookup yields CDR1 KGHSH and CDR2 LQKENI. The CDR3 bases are TGTGCCAGCTCAAAGCGGGGGGGCCTGAATGAGCAGTTCTTC. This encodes CASSKRGGLNEQFF.

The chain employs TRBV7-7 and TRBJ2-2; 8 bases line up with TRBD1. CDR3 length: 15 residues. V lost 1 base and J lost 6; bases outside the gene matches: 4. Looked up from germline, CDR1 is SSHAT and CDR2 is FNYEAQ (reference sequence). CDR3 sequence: CASSLEAGGSGELFF. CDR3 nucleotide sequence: TGTGCCAGCAGCTTAGAGGCAGGGGGCTCCGGGGAGCTGTTTTTT.

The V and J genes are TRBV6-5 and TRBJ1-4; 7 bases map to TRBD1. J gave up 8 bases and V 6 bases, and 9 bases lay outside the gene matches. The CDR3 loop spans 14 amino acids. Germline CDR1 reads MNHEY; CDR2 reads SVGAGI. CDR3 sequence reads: CASSQTGEEEKLFF. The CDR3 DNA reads TGTGCCAGCAGCCAAACAGGGGAGGAGGAAAAACTGTTTTTT.